This T cell receptor beta chain was obtained from a study of T cell changes during pregnancy in multiple sclerosis. With 7 bases removed from V and 0 bases from J, the gap between germline ends came to 15 bases. CDR3 length: 15 amino acids. Germline V gene lookup returns CDR1 SEHNR and CDR2 FQNEAQ (reference sequence). Some clones are missing from TCRdb's copy, which holds only in-frame ones; the method was immunoSEQ multiplex PCR. The repertoire includes about 68,000 clones, 90% of them detected once, and around 1.4% sits in the top ten. The V call is TRBV7-9, the J call TRBJ1-1; tentatively, D is TRBD1 (5 bases). The material was peripheral blood, obtained in the third trimester of pregnancy. The clonotype originates from a female donor with multiple sclerosis, enrolled in a pregnancy study. The CDR3 here is CASTLDNGMNTEAFF. The CDR3 region has the DNA TGTGCCAGCACCTTGGACAATGGAATGAACACTGAAGCTTTCTTT.